This T cell receptor (beta chain) emerged from a study of patients and donors after allogeneic stem cell transplantation. CDR3 length equals 16 residues. V shed 2 bases and J shed 3 bases, with 17 bases lying between them. Germline lookup yields CDR1 ENHRY and CDR2 SYGVKD. This clonotype came up a few times. TCRdb reanalysed the RT-PCR reads using MiXCR and keeps one entry per CDR3 protein. The sample has under 200,000 distinct CDR3 sequences, 24% seen once. The source of this sequence is a human donor who was either an allogeneic HSCT recipient or a stem cell or donor lymphocyte infusion donor (not recorded which). It is not recorded whose cells these are; they may come from a transplant donor. Sequencing used blood, either unsorted or a sorted T cell fraction (not recorded which). The genes are TRBV10-3 and TRBJ2-7; TRBD1 is a possible D gene (7 bases). The CDR3 reads CAISEPEAGGIYEQYF. CDR3 DNA: TGTGCCATCAGTGAGCCTGAGGCAGGGGGGATCTACGAGCAGTACTTC.